The rows below give T cell receptor beta chains drawn from one sample of a study of identical twins. TCRdb ran MiXCR on the 5' RACE reads and lists one entry per CDR3 protein. Here the sample spans fewer than 550,000 distinct CDR3 sequences, around 15% being singletons. These same data were also listed under a study on yellow fever vaccine responses in identical twins.

Sequenced: CD4+ T cells sorted from blood. Every receptor here comes from a woman between 18 and 29 years old in good health. Each CDR3 is given with its conserved first and last residue. A D gene is named only where the DNA matches it firmly. Only part of the rows carry a size: once, few, many, or a class if the clone is expanded.

>TRBV25-1|TRBJ1-1|-|few
CASSDPTAMNTEAFF
TGTGCCAGCAGTGACCCGACAGCCATGAACACTGAAGCTTTCTTT
>TRBV11-3|TRBJ2-3|-|-
CASSPGSRPDTQYF
TGTGCCAGCAGCCCGGGGTCCCGTCCAGATACGCAGTATTTT
>TRBV5-1|TRBJ2-6|-|many
CASSLQRDSGANVLTF
TGCGCCAGCAGCTTGCAACGTGACTCTGGGGCCAACGTCCTGACTTTC
>TRBV6-5|TRBJ1-2|-|-
CASSYSLNYGYTF
TGTGCCAGCAGTTACTCCTTAAACTATGGCTACACCTTC
>TRBV12-3/TRBV12-4|TRBJ1-4|-|many
CASSLWEKLFF
TGTGCCAGCAGTTTATGGGAAAAACTGTTTTTT
>TRBV4-1|TRBJ2-5|-|-
CASSQEVYRSETQYF
TGCGCCAGCAGCCAAGAGGTTTACCGTTCAGAGACCCAGTACTTC
>TRBV24-1|TRBJ2-1|-|-
CATRDSNEQFF
TGTGCCACCCGGGACTCGAATGAGCAGTTCTTC
>TRBV5-6|TRBJ2-3|-|-
CASSLAAGTRYF
TGTGCCAGCAGCTTGGCGGCCGGTACTAGGTATTTT
>TRBV4-1|TRBJ2-7|-|few
CASSQGSGRFAYEQYF
TGCGCCAGCAGCCAAGGGTCGGGGCGATTCGCCTACGAGCAGTACTTC
>TRBV29-1|TRBJ1-1|-|-
CSSSGLGNTEAFF
TGCAGTTCCAGTGGGCTCGGGAACACTGAAGCTTTCTTT
>TRBV9|TRBJ2-1|TRBD2|-
CASSPPRREDSNEEFF
TGTGCCAGCAGCCCTCCCAGGCGGGAGGATTCGAATGAGGAGTTCTTC
>TRBV5-1|TRBJ2-7|-|-
CASSLALAPYEQYF
TGCGCCAGCAGCTTGGCGCTAGCACCATACGAGCAGTACTTC
>TRBV3-1|TRBJ2-1|-|few
CASSLGWRGLRNEQFF
TGTGCCAGCAGCCTGGGGTGGAGGGGCCTAAGAAATGAGCAGTTCTTC
>TRBV18|TRBJ2-5|-|many
CASSPQGQETQYF
TGTGCCAGCTCACCACAGGGGCAAGAGACCCAGTACTTC
>TRBV12-3/TRBV12-4|TRBJ2-3|-|many
CASSPSYTQYF
TGTGCCAGCAGTCCTTCTTATACGCAGTATTTT
>TRBV9|TRBJ2-3|-|few
CASSVGNWDTDTQYF
TGTGCCAGCAGCGTAGGTAATTGGGACACAGATACGCAGTATTTT
>TRBV5-1|TRBJ1-1|-|many
CASSLGEVVTEAFF
TGCGCCAGCAGCTTGGGGGAGGTGGTCACTGAAGCTTTCTTT
>TRBV11-2|TRBJ2-1|TRBD2|-
CASTLDWTSGRVEQFF
TGTGCCAGCACCTTAGATTGGACTAGCGGGAGGGTTGAGCAGTTCTTC
>TRBV20-1|TRBJ1-5|-|few
CSAREQDQPQHF
TGCAGTGCTAGAGAGCAAGATCAGCCCCAGCATTTT
>TRBV7-2|TRBJ2-1|-|-
CASTPSGQFF
TGTGCCAGCACCCCCTCTGGGCAGTTCTTC
>TRBV12-3/TRBV12-4|TRBJ1-6|-|-
CASSPSGGTALHF
TGTGCCAGCAGTCCATCGGGGGGTACGGCCCTCCACTTT
>TRBV12-3/TRBV12-4|TRBJ1-1|-|many
CASTSGPGEAFF
TGTGCCAGCACAAGCGGACCGGGTGAAGCTTTCTTT
>TRBV20-1|TRBJ1-5|-|-
CSARWRNSNQPQHF
TGCAGTGCTCGATGGAGAAATAGCAATCAGCCCCAGCATTTT
>TRBV7-8|TRBJ2-7|-|few
CASSLGDSFAYEQYF
TGTGCCAGCAGCTTAGGGGACTCTTTCGCCTACGAGCAGTACTTC
>TRBV3-1|TRBJ2-7|-|-
CASSQLGLAYEQYF
TGTGCCAGCAGCCAGCTGGGCCTAGCCTACGAGCAGTACTTC
>TRBV5-6|TRBJ2-1|TRBD1|few
CASSPDRGQGRYNEQFF
TGTGCCAGCAGCCCCGACCGGGGACAGGGCCGATACAATGAGCAGTTCTTC
>TRBV20-1|TRBJ2-1|-|few
CSARAQTTRNEQFF
TGCAGTGCTAGAGCCCAGACTACCCGCAATGAGCAGTTCTTC
>TRBV24-1|TRBJ2-1|TRBD1|few
CATSDLEGASYNEQFF
TGTGCCACCAGTGATTTGGAGGGGGCCTCCTACAATGAGCAGTTCTTC
>TRBV5-1|TRBJ2-3|TRBD2|-
CASSLVKLAETDTQYF
TGCGCCAGCAGCTTGGTCAAACTAGCGGAAACAGATACGCAGTATTTT
>TRBV6-1|TRBJ2-1|-|-
CASSEAHAGNEQFF
TGTGCCAGCAGTGAAGCTCATGCGGGCAATGAGCAGTTCTTC
>TRBV20-1|TRBJ2-5|-|few
CSAPEEVRQETQYF
TGCAGTGCTCCGGAGGAGGTGCGGCAAGAGACCCAGTACTTC
>TRBV5-5|TRBJ2-6|-|-
CASSPRRLGANVLTF
TGTGCCAGCAGCCCCAGGCGGCTCGGGGCCAACGTCCTGACTTTC
>TRBV2|TRBJ2-5|-|few
CASTGTVETQYF
TGTGCCAGCACCGGGACCGTGGAGACCCAGTACTTC